A single T cell receptor beta chain is shown here with its context. Its antigen remains unknown. The data are from a study of PD-1 blockade in classical Hodgkin lymphoma. Study context: Patients had nivolumab dosed at 3 mg/kg, delivered intravenously every 2 weeks.

General study findings and limits: Patients who initiated nivolumab within 1 year of ASCT were excluded. Relapsed/refractory patients reportedly had the lowest baseline TCR diversity, below newly diagnosed patients, who were below healthy donors. It was CD4+ TCR diversity, not CD8+, that rose significantly by C4D1.

The germline CDR1 and CDR2 sequences are SGHTA and FQGNSA. This CDR3 spans 11 amino acids. V was trimmed by 7 bases and J by 5 bases, leaving 9 bases between them. The time point is: cycle 4 day 1 (C4D1), after 6 weeks of nivolumab. Every patient relapsed after autologous stem cell transplantation, and brentuximab vedotin exposure varied. Sequencing was performed with immunoSEQ multiplex PCR; in TCRdb, only in-frame clones are kept and a portion is missing. Of about 64,000 clones in the sample, roughly 92% were seen once. The clonotype was recovered from a human donor with classical Hodgkin lymphoma. The chain recombines TRBV7-2 with TRBJ2-7; no clear D. The sequencing used peripheral blood mononuclear cells (PBMCs), collected before the fourth cycle of nivolumab. The CDR3 nucleotides are TGTGCCAGCACGAGTTTCGACGAGCAGTACTTC. Protein sequence: CASTSFDEQYF.